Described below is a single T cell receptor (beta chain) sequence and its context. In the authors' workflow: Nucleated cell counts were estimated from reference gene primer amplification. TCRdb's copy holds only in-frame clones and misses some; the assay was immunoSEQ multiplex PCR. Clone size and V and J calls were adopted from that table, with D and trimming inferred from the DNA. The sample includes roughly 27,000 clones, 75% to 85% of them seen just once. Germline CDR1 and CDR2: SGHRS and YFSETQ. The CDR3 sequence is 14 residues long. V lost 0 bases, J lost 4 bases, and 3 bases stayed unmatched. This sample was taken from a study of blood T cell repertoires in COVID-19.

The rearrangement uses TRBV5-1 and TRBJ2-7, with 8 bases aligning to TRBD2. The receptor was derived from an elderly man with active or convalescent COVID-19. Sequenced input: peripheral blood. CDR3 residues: CASSLGAGAYEQYF. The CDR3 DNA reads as TGCGCCAGCAGCTTGGGAGCGGGAGCTTACGAGCAGTACTTC.